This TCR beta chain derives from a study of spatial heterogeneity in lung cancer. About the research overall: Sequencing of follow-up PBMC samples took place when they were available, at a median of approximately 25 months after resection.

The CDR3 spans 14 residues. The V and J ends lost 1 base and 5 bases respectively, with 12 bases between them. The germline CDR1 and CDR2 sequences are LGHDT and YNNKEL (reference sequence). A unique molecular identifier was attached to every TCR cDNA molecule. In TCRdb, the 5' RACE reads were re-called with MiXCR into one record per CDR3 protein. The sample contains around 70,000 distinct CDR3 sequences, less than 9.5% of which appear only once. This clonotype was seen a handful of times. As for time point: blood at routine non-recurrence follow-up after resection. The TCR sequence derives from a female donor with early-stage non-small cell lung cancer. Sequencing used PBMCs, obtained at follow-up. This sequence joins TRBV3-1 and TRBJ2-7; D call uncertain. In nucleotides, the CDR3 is TGTGCCAGCAGCCAAGTTAGGGTCGCCCACGAGCAGTACTTC. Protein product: CASSQVRVAHEQYF.